Listed below are T cell receptor beta chains from one sample, sequenced in a study of T cell repertoires in cytomegalovirus infection. TCRdb fed the reads into MiXCR, producing one record per CDR3 protein. This sample has around 260,000 distinct CDR3 sequences, with over 20% found just once. The sequenced sample was PBMCs. The receptors come from a human donor in good health (CMV status not recorded). Some clones in this sample may be carry-over from other donors' samples. CDR3s include the opening cysteine and the closing phenylalanine or tryptophan. The D gene is left open where the match is weak. The listing skips clone size in some rows; elsewhere it reads once, few, many or a size class.

J: TRBJ1-1
V: TRBV7-2
length: 14
size: many
D: -
CDR3: CASSLVGGDTEAFF
DNA: TGTGCCAGCAGCTTAGTGGGAGGGGACACTGAAGCTTTCTTT

J: TRBJ2-7
V: TRBV7-7
length: 14
size: many
D: -
CDR3: CASSPHGEAYEQYF
DNA: TGTGCTAGCAGCCCCCATGGGGAGGCCTACGAGCAGTACTTC

J: TRBJ1-1
V: TRBV7-2
length: 13
size: many
D: TRBD1
CDR3: CASSLIRQGEAFF
DNA: TGTGCCAGCAGCTTAATAAGACAGGGCGAAGCTTTCTTT

J: TRBJ2-5
V: TRBV28
length: 13
size: few
D: -
CDR3: CASKEGTGETQYF
DNA: TGTGCCAGCAAGGAGGGTACGGGAGAGACCCAGTACTTC

J: TRBJ2-2
V: TRBV7-2
length: 14
size: few
D: TRBD1
CDR3: CASSGQGATGELFF
DNA: TGTGCCAGCAGCGGACAGGGGGCAACCGGGGAGCTGTTTTTT

J: TRBJ2-7
V: TRBV7-6
length: 15
size: many
D: -
CDR3: CASSLAGIPPYEQYF
DNA: TGTGCCAGCAGCTTAGCAGGGATCCCTCCCTACGAGCAGTACTTC

J: TRBJ2-5
V: TRBV7-2
length: 15
size: many
D: TRBD2
CDR3: CASSAGGAARETQYF
DNA: TGTGCCAGCAGCGCGGGGGGAGCGGCTCGCGAGACCCAGTACTTC

J: TRBJ1-2
V: TRBV28
length: 14
size: many
D: -
CDR3: CASRFSRQDYGYTF
DNA: TGTGCCAGCAGATTCTCCAGACAGGACTATGGCTACACCTTC

J: TRBJ2-7
V: TRBV6-1
length: 12
size: -
D: -
CDR3: CASSESLNEQYF
DNA: TGTGCCAGCAGTGAATCCCTCAACGAGCAGTACTTC

J: TRBJ1-3
V: TRBV10-2
length: 13
size: -
D: -
CDR3: CASSWDSGNTIYF
DNA: TGCGCCAGCAGTTGGGATTCTGGAAACACCATATATTTT